A selection of T cell receptor beta chains follows, all from one sample in a study of blood T cell repertoires in COVID-19. Produced via immunoSEQ multiplex PCR; TCRdb's table is partial and in-frame only. Here the sample spans 430,000 or so clones, roughly 90% being singletons. The sequenced sample consisted of PBMCs or T cells enriched from blood (not recorded which). These receptors originate from a middle-aged woman who had recovered from COVID-19. Both conserved end residues are part of each CDR3. D genes are given only for firm matches.

d_gene: NA; v_gene: TRBV27; j_gene: TRBJ2-7; CDR3aa: CASSSQVNYEQYF
d_gene: TRBD1; v_gene: TRBV7-2; j_gene: TRBJ1-4; CDR3aa: CASSPRQGPNEKLFF
d_gene: NA; v_gene: TRBV7-6; j_gene: TRBJ1-2; CDR3aa: CASSSAVPANYGYTF
d_gene: TRBD1; v_gene: TRBV9; j_gene: TRBJ2-7; CDR3aa: CASSDSTGARQYF
d_gene: NA; v_gene: TRBV5-4; j_gene: TRBJ1-4; CDR3aa: CASSLSAVGEKLFF
d_gene: NA; v_gene: TRBV12-5; j_gene: TRBJ2-3; CDR3aa: CASGLGQSTDTQYF
d_gene: TRBD2; v_gene: TRBV3-1/TRBV3-2; j_gene: TRBJ2-5; CDR3aa: CASSGGVHETQYF
d_gene: NA; v_gene: TRBV13; j_gene: TRBJ1-2; CDR3aa: CASSNSQGEGGYTF
d_gene: NA; v_gene: TRBV11-2; j_gene: TRBJ1-1; CDR3aa: CASSFINGEAFF
d_gene: TRBD1; v_gene: TRBV11-3; j_gene: TRBJ2-1; CDR3aa: CASSLFSGTGAYNEQFF
d_gene: NA; v_gene: TRBV4-2; j_gene: TRBJ2-7; CDR3aa: CASSQEQTTAYEQYF
d_gene: NA; v_gene: TRBV9; j_gene: TRBJ1-2; CDR3aa: CASSDPRGGEFRYTF
d_gene: NA; v_gene: TRBV19; j_gene: TRBJ2-3; CDR3aa: CASDQGDTQYF
d_gene: NA; v_gene: TRBV11-3; j_gene: TRBJ2-2; CDR3aa: CASSLVAGTGELFF
d_gene: TRBD1; v_gene: TRBV7-6; j_gene: TRBJ1-3; CDR3aa: CASSWTGFSGNTIYF
d_gene: TRBD1; v_gene: TRBV13; j_gene: TRBJ1-6; CDR3aa: CASSRGQVYNSPLHF
d_gene: TRBD1; v_gene: TRBV5-6; j_gene: TRBJ2-3; CDR3aa: CASTTGTGGSESTQYF
d_gene: NA; v_gene: TRBV7-6; j_gene: TRBJ2-5; CDR3aa: CASSLDRIHQETQYF
d_gene: NA; v_gene: TRBV5-8; j_gene: TRBJ1-1; CDR3aa: CASSWGRGMNTEAFF